The subject of this entry is one T cell receptor (beta chain). This clonotype was detected a few times. Its antigen is currently not known. Nothing much larger sits one base from this clone, and base qualities are not available. Ficoll-Paque density gradient centrifugation was the method used to isolate PBMCs. This sample stems from a study of T-cell memory formation after mild COVID-19 (dated by TCRdb to the early 2020s). The study in broad terms: Most TCR sequence clusters were specific to one of the two donors. In a couple of donors, T-cell clones that expanded and contracted after mild COVID-19 were tracked by sequencing TCRalpha and TCRbeta repertoires over time. Two young, previously healthy adult volunteers, one female and one male, were included in the cohort. Results and caveats for the whole study, not just this receptor: Only two mild cases were covered in the study, and larger cohorts including severe cases with pre-infection samples were considered necessary. Contracting CD4+ clones turned up mainly in the CM and EM memory subsets, whereas EMRA was where CD8+ clones were enriched. Some responding clones were detected in pre-infection memory, which suggested that pre-existing cross-reactive memory T cells had joined the SARS-CoV-2 response. Whether the second-wave clones peaking on day 37 were SARS-CoV-2 specific was not confirmed. Clones contracting from day 15 to 85 had balanced CD4/CD8 phenotypes, while a second wave expanding from day 15 to 37 was biased towards CD4+.

Data came from an Illumina NovaSeq 6000. TCRalpha and TCRbeta cDNA libraries were built by 5'RACE with constant-segment primers, adding sample barcodes and unique molecular identifiers. Trizol reagent was used to extract RNA from every sample. Libraries were amplified in two PCR steps, with a second sample barcode and Illumina TruSeq adapters added in the second step. Sequencing of libraries was performed on an Illumina NovaSeq with 2 x 150 bp paired-end reads. In the paper's pipeline: Demultiplexing of reads and collapsing into UMI-guided consensus sequences were performed with migec v1.2.7. Using mixcr v2.1.11, the UMI consensuses were aligned to TRA and TRB V and J templates and assembled into clonotypes. Clonotypes were classified as expanded or contracted when called significant by both edgeR and NoisET, with noise models trained on biological replicates. edgeR calls used a false discovery rate-adjusted p below 0.01 and a log2 fold-change threshold of 1. As an exploratory analysis of dynamics, max-normalized trajectories of the 1000 most abundant clonotypes were examined with PCA combined with hierarchical clustering. Each responding clone was given a CD4 or CD8 phenotype based on the CD4+ and CD8+ repertoires, which had been sequenced separately. TCRdb trimmed the raw reads at Q25, called clones with MiXCR and kept productive beta chains. Each CDR3 protein gets just one entry, which takes the most common genes and DNA from the rows behind it. TCRdb, rather than the study authors, made the V and J calls. The sample has a few hundred thousand distinct CDR3 sequences on record, just under 20% of them singletons. The ten largest account for around 21% of the sample.

At the junction V is shortened by 0 bases and J by 2 bases, with 16 bases in between. The CDR3 contains 16 residues, cysteine and phenylalanine counted. Solely the CDR3 DNA is kept, with 48 bases framed from the first base. Taken from the germline V gene, the CDR1 and CDR2 loops are SQVTM and ANQGSEA. Specimen: PBMCs or a T cell subset sorted from them (not recorded which). The rearrangement joined TRBV29-1 to TRBJ2-5; the D gene assignment is ambiguous. This clonotype was obtained from a man between 18 and 35 years old who had mild COVID-19 (a few samples of this study predate the infection). The sample titles of this study are shuffled in the database, so cell type and time point are left out; the donor was told from shared clones. The nucleotide sequence is given as TGCAGCGTTGAAGATCAGTTCCTCTCTGCACAAGAGACCCAGTACTTC. This gives the protein CSVEDQFLSAQETQYF. The reference TRBV29-1 and TRBJ2-5 proteins fill in what lies around the CDR3, so the full variable domain reads SAVISQKPSRDICQRGTSLTIQCQVDSQVTMMFWYRQQPGQSLTLIATANQGSEATYESGFVIDKFPISRPNLTFSTLTVSNMSPEDSSIYLCSVEDQFLSAQETQYFGPGTRLLVL.